The 12 T cell receptor beta chains reported below all come from one sample, sequenced in a study of blood T cell repertoires in COVID-19. Sequencing was performed with immunoSEQ multiplex PCR; in TCRdb, only in-frame clones are kept and a portion is missing. This table holds some 260,000 clones, 82% found once. Sequencing was done on a sample of peripheral blood. The source of these receptors is a woman under 30 with acute or convalescent COVID-19.

The V call is TRBV6-6, the J call TRBJ1-1; a possible D gene is TRBD1 (6 bases). V dropped 6 bases and J dropped 2 bases, with 19 bases sitting between them. The CDR3 spans 16 residues. Germline assignment: CDR1 MNHNY and CDR2 SVGAGI (reference sequence). The CDR3 sequence is CASSYTRQAPNTEAFF. In DNA form, the CDR3 reads TGTGCCAGCAGCTACACGCGACAGGCACCAAACACTGAAGCTTTCTTT.

The chain recombines TRBV29-1 with TRBJ1-1; D remains unclear. The V end lost 7 bases, the J end lost 0 bases, and 12 bases lay between the germline ends. This CDR3 is 13 amino acids long. The germline V gene has CDR1 SQVTM and CDR2 ANQGSEA. In DNA, the CDR3 is TGCAGCGCTAGGAGTCAAGTGAACACTGAAGCTTTCTTT. It specifies CSARSQVNTEAFF.

The chain joins TRBV6-5 to TRBJ2-3, with 12 bases that match TRBD2. Trimming removed 6 bases from V and 7 bases from J; junction bases left unmatched: 8. The CDR3 is 15 residues long. CDR1 is MNHEY and CDR2 is SVGAGI in the germline V gene. CDR3 bases: TGTGCCAGCAGACCTACTAGCGGGAGGTTGCATACGCAGTATTTT. It specifies CASRPTSGRLHTQYF.

DNA for the CDR3: TGTGCCAGTAGGGGTTGGGACTTCTCCTCCTACAATGAGCAGTTCTTC. It yields the protein CASRGWDFSSYNEQFF. This chain links TRBV19 with TRBJ2-1; possible D gene TRBD2, 6 bases. The CDR3 sequence is 16 residues long. The V gene's germline CDR1 is LNHDA and CDR2 SQIVND (reference sequence). V lost 6 bases to trimming and J lost 0 bases, with 15 bases between them.

In nucleotides, the CDR3 is TGTGCCAGCAGGGACACAGGGGAGGTTTCACCCCTCCACTTT. Protein: CASRDTGEVSPLHF. This chain joins TRBV2 and TRBJ1-6; 7 positions agree with TRBD1. This CDR3 is built from 14 residues. The ends lost 6 bases at V and 9 bases at J; junction bases unmatched: 8. Germline CDR1 reads SNHLY; CDR2 reads FYNNEI.

The chain recombines TRBV29-1 with TRBJ1-1; D is uncertain. This CDR3 contains 13 residues. Germline-derived CDR1 and CDR2 are SQVTM and ANQGSEA. The V end lost 3 bases, the J end lost 0 bases, and 8 bases lay between the germline ends. The CDR3 sequence: CSVDAEMNTEAFF. The CDR3 DNA reads as TGCAGCGTTGATGCTGAGATGAACACTGAAGCTTTCTTT.

This rearrangement joins TRBV4-1 to TRBJ1-5; D call uncertain. The V gene lost 4 bases and the J gene lost 2 bases, with 12 bases spanning the gap. Germline assignment: CDR1 MGHRA and CDR2 YSYEKL. This CDR3 has 15 residues. The CDR3 loop is CASSPGSGGNQPQHF. CDR3 in DNA: TGCGCCAGCAGCCCGGGATCGGGAGGCAATCAGCCCCAGCATTTT.

The CDR3 DNA sequence: TGCAGCGTTGAACCTCCCCCAGGGGTGAACACTGAAGCTTTCTTT. Its protein product is CSVEPPPGVNTEAFF. The chain carries TRBV29-1 and TRBJ1-1, with D perhaps TRBD1 (6 bases). This CDR3 has 15 residues. The V gene's germline CDR1 is SQVTM and CDR2 ANQGSEA. V lost 2 bases, J lost 0 bases, and 13 bases lay in between. The full variable domain, its missing parts supplied by reference TRBV29-1 and TRBJ1-1, is SAVISQKPSRDICQRGTSLTIQCQVDSQVTMMFWYRQQPGQSLTLIATANQGSEATYESGFVIDKFPISRPNLTFSTLTVSNMSPEDSSIYLCSVEPPPGVNTEAFFGQGTRLTVV.

V is TRBV6-1 and J is TRBJ2-7; D may be TRBD2 (5 bases). CDR3 length: 16 residues. The V gene's germline CDR1 is MNHNS and CDR2 SASEGT. V gave up 2 bases and J gave up 4 bases, with 18 bases separating them. The CDR3 sequence: CASSEKRGPGEYEQYF. In DNA, the CDR3 is TGTGCCAGCAGTGAAAAACGAGGTCCCGGGGAATACGAGCAGTACTTC.

This chain connects TRBV6-5 to TRBJ1-4; tentatively, D is TRBD1 (5 bases). Germline V lookup: CDR1 MNHEY, CDR2 SVGAGI. V lost 6 bases and J 7 bases, leaving 12 bases between the germline ends. This CDR3 comprises 13 residues. The CDR3: CASRGFQGEKLFF. The CDR3 DNA is TGTGCCAGCAGGGGGTTCCAGGGTGAAAAACTGTTTTTT.

The V gene is TRBV4-1, the J gene TRBJ2-7; 10 bases map to TRBD2. CDR3 size: 15 residues. The ends lost 3 bases at V and 3 bases at J; junction bases unmatched: 5. Germline V gene sequence: CDR1 MGHRA, CDR2 YSYEKL. The DNA for the CDR3 is TGCGCCAGCAGCCAGCTTGGACTAGCGGACTACGAGCAGTACTTC. Amino acids: CASSQLGLADYEQYF.

The rearrangement uses TRBV5-1 and TRBJ1-1; the D is unclear. The germline CDR1 and CDR2 sequences are SGHRS and YFSETQ. The CDR3 loop spans 15 amino acids. V lost 4 bases and J 1 base, leaving 14 bases between the germline ends. DNA for the CDR3: TGCGCCAGCAGCCTGGCCGAGAGGGCGAACACTGAAGCTTTCTTT. It is translated as CASSLAERANTEAFF.